The 27 T cell receptor beta chains below were found in one sample sequenced in a study of blood T cell repertoires in COVID-19. The method was immunoSEQ multiplex PCR; TCRdb's version includes in-frame clones alone and lacks a portion of them. The table includes 100,000 to 150,000 clones, approximately 90% detected once. Sequenced: peripheral blood. The receptor set was obtained from a man aged 45-60 years with active or convalescent COVID-19.

The chain combines TRBV7-8 with TRBJ2-7, with D possibly TRBD1 on 7 matching bases. V dropped 5 bases and J dropped 10 bases, with 21 bases sitting between them. Germline V CDR1 and CDR2: SGHVS, FQNEAQ. The CDR3 has 14 amino acids. The CDR3 DNA reads as TGTGCCAGCAGCCCCAGGGGGGTGGTTGGTTCTCAGTACTTC. The encoded protein is CASSPRGVVGSQYF.

The chain is built from TRBV24-1 and TRBJ1-5; tentatively, D is TRBD1 (6 bases). This CDR3 contains 14 residues. The V gene's germline CDR1 is KGHDR and CDR2 SFDVKD. Trimming removed 8 bases at V and 2 bases at J, with 12 bases between. CDR3 region: CATIHRVGNQPQHF. The CDR3 DNA is TGTGCCACCATTCACAGGGTAGGCAATCAGCCCCAGCATTTT.

The CDR3 nucleotides read TGTGCCAGCAGCCCCGAGGGTCGGGAGAACACTGAAGCTTTCTTT. Translation gives CASSPEGRENTEAFF. The chain combines TRBV5-8 with TRBJ1-1; unclear D gene. The V gene lost 4 bases and the J gene lost 1 base, with 14 bases spanning the gap. The CDR3 runs to 15 residues. Germline assignment: CDR1 SGHTS and CDR2 YDEGEE.

The chain joins TRBV4-3 to TRBJ1-5; D gene ambiguous. The V gene's germline CDR1 is LGHNA and CDR2 YSLEER. The V and J ends lost 4 bases and 7 bases respectively, with 17 bases between them. The CDR3 loop spans 15 amino acids. CDR3 in DNA: TGCGCCAGCAGCCCCCATTCCGGGGTAGGGCAGCCCCAGCATTTT. Translating gives CASSPHSGVGQPQHF.

This chain uses TRBV7-7 with TRBJ2-7; 7 nucleotides agree with TRBD1. The CDR3 consists of 14 residues. CDR1 is SSHAT, CDR2 FNYEAQ, per germline (reference sequence). J gave up 3 bases and V 5 bases, and 7 bases lay outside the gene matches. The CDR3 reads CASSISSGGYEQYF. In DNA, the CDR3 is TGTGCCAGCAGCATATCCTCAGGGGGCTACGAGCAGTACTTC.

The genes are TRBV2 and TRBJ2-6, with 13 bases aligning to TRBD2. The CDR3 has 15 amino acids. After removal of 7 bases from V and 11 bases from J, the junction contained 8 bases not matched to a gene. CDR1 and CDR2 from the germline V gene are SNHLY and FYNNEI. CDR3 sequence: CASTPTSGRSYVLTF. CDR3 in DNA: TGTGCCAGCACCCCGACTAGCGGGAGGTCCTACGTCCTGACTTTC.

The chain carries TRBV27 and TRBJ1-3; possible D gene TRBD1, 6 bases. Germline V gene lookup returns CDR1 MNHEY and CDR2 SMNVEV (reference sequence). This CDR3 is built from 15 residues. V was clipped by 8 bases and J by 0 bases, with 14 bases between them. This chain's CDR3 is CASQNTGTSGNTIYF. DNA for the CDR3: TGTGCCAGCCAGAATACAGGGACCTCTGGAAACACCATATATTTT.

The rearrangement links TRBV28 to TRBJ2-5, with D unresolved. V was clipped by 3 bases and J by 7 bases, with 6 bases between them. Germline CDR1 reads MDHEN; CDR2 reads SYDVKM. CDR3 length: 11 amino acids. CDR3 nucleotides: TGTGCCAGCAGTTTCCGAGGGACCCAGTACTTC. This translates into CASSFRGTQYF.

The rearrangement joins TRBV9 to TRBJ2-1; 7 bases match TRBD1. V dropped 3 bases and J dropped 1; count of bases not matched to a gene: 7. The CDR3 totals 16 residues. The germline CDR1 and CDR2 sequences are SGDLS and YYNGEE. The CDR3 sequence is CASSASRGQSYNEQFF. Written as DNA, the CDR3 is TGTGCCAGCAGCGCAAGCCGGGGACAGTCCTACAATGAGCAGTTCTTC.

The chain carries TRBV7-2 and TRBJ2-7, with 10 bases matching TRBD2. The CDR3 sequence is 16 residues long. Looked up from germline, CDR1 is SGHTA and CDR2 is FQGNSA. V dropped 1 base and J dropped 0; count of bases not matched to a gene: 3. The CDR3 DNA follows: TGTGCCAGCAGCTTAGTTCGGACTAGCGGCTCCTACGAGCAGTACTTC. Its protein is CASSLVRTSGSYEQYF.

This clone was observed a few times. This rearrangement joins TRBV18 to TRBJ2-3, with 8 nucleotides matching TRBD1. This CDR3 has 18 amino acids. CDR1 and CDR2 (germline): KGHSH, LQKENI. V shed 6 bases, J shed 0 bases, and the junction held 14 bases outside the gene matches. CDR3 amino acids: CASSFVSTGQASTDTQYF. The CDR3 region has the DNA TGTGCCAGCTCGTTCGTCAGCACGGGACAGGCTAGCACAGATACGCAGTATTTT.

This clone has only one observation. The V gene is TRBV5-4, the J gene TRBJ1-2; 7 nucleotides line up with TRBD1. J lost 0 bases, V lost 4 bases, and 6 bases had no gene match. The CDR3 consists of 15 residues. Per the germline V gene, CDR1 is SGHNT and CDR2 is YYREEE (reference sequence). CDR3 sequence: CASSLRTGTNYGYTF. As DNA, the CDR3 is TGTGCCAGCAGCCTCCGGACAGGTACTAACTATGGCTACACCTTC.

The chain links TRBV3-1 (or the pseudogene TRBV3-2) to TRBJ2-5, with D maybe TRBD1 (6 bases). The V gene's germline CDR1 is LGHDT and CDR2 YNNKEL (reference sequence). The CDR3 sequence is 15 residues long. Trimming removed 4 bases at V and 5 bases at J, with 17 bases between. CDR3 nucleotide sequence: TGTGCCAGCAGCCCAGGGGTACCTAAGAGGGAGACCCAGTACTTC. This sequence encodes CASSPGVPKRETQYF.

J is TRBJ2-2 and V is TRBV28; D is possibly TRBD1 (5 bases). The CDR3 covers 14 residues. CDR1 and CDR2 from the germline V gene are MDHEN and SYDVKM. The V gene lost 7 bases and the J gene lost 3 bases, with 12 bases spanning the gap. CDR3 region: CASKTETYTGELFF. The CDR3, as DNA: TGTGCCAGCAAGACAGAAACGTACACCGGGGAGCTGTTTTTT.

CDR3 in DNA: TGCGCCAGCAGCTTGGCCTCCGGACAGTCACAAGAGACCCAGTACTTC. Translated: CASSLASGQSQETQYF. The gene calls are TRBV5-1 and TRBJ2-5; perhaps TRBD1 as D (6 bases). The CDR3 sequence is 16 residues long. The germline CDR1 and CDR2 sequences are SGHRS and YFSETQ. V gave up 0 bases and J gave up 2 bases, with 14 bases separating them.

V and J are TRBV6-6 and TRBJ2-2, with D unresolved. V lost 6 bases to trimming and J lost 6 bases, with 11 bases between them. Germline values: CDR1 MNHNY, CDR2 SVGAGI (reference sequence). This CDR3 comprises 13 residues. The CDR3 nucleotides are TGTGCCAGCAGCCTCTCGAGCGCCGGGGAGCTGTTTTTT. This sequence encodes CASSLSSAGELFF.

This rearrangement joins TRBV11-2 to TRBJ2-7; D perhaps matches TRBD2 (6 bases). CDR3 length: 15 amino acids. V was pared by 0 bases and J by 1 base, with 10 bases between. Germline CDR1 is SGHAT and CDR2 is FQNNGV. The CDR3 DNA follows: TGTGCCAGCAGCTTAGATCCTAGCGCTTCCTACGAGCAGTACTTC. Encoded protein: CASSLDPSASYEQYF.

The chain carries TRBV3-1 (or the pseudogene TRBV3-2) and TRBJ2-5; TRBD1 might be the D (6 bases). The CDR3 loop spans 15 amino acids. V lost 1 base and J 1 base, leaving 10 bases between the germline ends. The germline CDR1 and CDR2 sequences are LGHDT and YNNKEL (reference sequence). The CDR3 sequence is CASSQGRQAQETQYF. For the CDR3, the DNA is TGTGCCAGCAGCCAAGGGCGACAGGCCCAAGAGACCCAGTACTTC.

V and J are TRBV19 and TRBJ2-5; a possible D gene is TRBD1 (6 bases). The germline V gene encodes CDR1 LNHDA and CDR2 SQIVND (reference sequence). With 6 bases removed from V and 4 bases from J, the gap between germline ends came to 15 bases. The CDR3 totals 14 residues. The CDR3, as DNA: TGTGCCAGTAGCCTTACAGGGTCTGGAGAGACCCAGTACTTC. Translation: CASSLTGSGETQYF.

J is TRBJ1-6 and V is TRBV7-8, with D unclear. Between the trimmed V and J ends, which lost 2 bases and 7 bases, there was a span of 6 bases. Germline CDR1 and CDR2: SGHVS and FQNEAQ. The CDR3 runs to 13 residues. The CDR3 coding sequence is TGTGCCAGCAGCTTAAGCCGAAATTCACCCCTCCACTTT. It is translated as CASSLSRNSPLHF. The variable domain in full, with the rest retrieved from reference TRBV7-8 and TRBJ1-6, is GAGVSQSPRYKVAKRGQDVALRCDPISGHVSLFWYQQALGQGPEFLTYFQNEAQLDKSGLPSDRFFAERPEGSVSTLKIQRTQQEDSAVYLCASSLSRNSPLHFGNGTRLTVT.

This rearrangement joins TRBV5-8 to TRBJ1-6; D is perhaps TRBD1 (5 bases). In germline, CDR1 is SGHTS, CDR2 YDEGEE. The CDR3 spans 18 residues. V was pared by 1 base and J by 0 bases, with 14 bases between. The CDR3 coding sequence is TGTGCCAGCAGCTTGAGGCAGGGAATTAGCTCCTATAATTCACCCCTCCACTTT. As protein: CASSLRQGISSYNSPLHF.

The CDR3 DNA reads as TGTGCCAGCAGCTTAGCTGGGGCCGTCAATGAGCAGTTCTTC. The encoded protein is CASSLAGAVNEQFF. This chain connects TRBV13 to TRBJ2-1; D possibly corresponds to TRBD1 (5 bases). V was clipped by 1 base and J by 6 bases, with 10 bases between them. This CDR3 has 14 amino acids. Germline values: CDR1 PRHDT, CDR2 FYEKMQ (reference sequence).

The chain employs TRBV7-9 and TRBJ1-2; possibly TRBD1 for D (5 bases). This CDR3 is 12 amino acids long. CDR1 and CDR2 from the germline V gene are SEHNR and FQNEAQ (reference sequence). Trimming pared 2 bases from V and 7 bases from J, leaving 8 bases between. The CDR3 nucleotides are TGTGCCAGCAGCTTACTCAGGGTTGGCTACACCTTC. This codes for CASSLLRVGYTF. Using reference TRBV7-9 and TRBJ1-2 for the parts outside the CDR3, the full variable domain is DTGVSQNPRHKITKRGQNVTFRCDPISEHNRLYWYRQTLGQGPEFLTYFQNEAQLEKSRLLSDRFSAERPKGSFSTLEIQRTEQGDSAMYLCASSLLRVGYTFGSGTRLTVV.

This clone appeared a single time. The chain uses TRBV30 and TRBJ1-6; TRBD1 aligns across 9 bases. V shed 0 bases, J shed 6 bases, and the junction held 18 bases outside the gene matches. CDR1 and CDR2 from the germline V gene are GTSNPN and SVGIG (reference sequence). The CDR3 covers 20 residues. This chain's CDR3 is CAWSVRPYRGRMAGNSPLHF. The CDR3 nucleotides read TGTGCCTGGAGTGTACGTCCGTACAGGGGGCGGATGGCGGGTAATTCACCCCTCCACTTT.

The chain employs TRBV5-1 and TRBJ2-7, with D possibly TRBD2 on 7 matching bases. The germline CDR1 and CDR2 sequences are SGHRS and YFSETQ. This CDR3 comprises 15 residues. Trimming took off 4 bases at V and 4 bases at J, with 18 bases between the two ends. CDR3: CASSPGGPPGYEQYF. The CDR3 DNA sequence: TGCGCCAGCAGCCCCGGGGGGCCGCCGGGTTACGAGCAGTACTTC.

The chain has TRBV24-1 and TRBJ2-3; TRBD1 might be the D (5 bases). The CDR3 length is 12 residues. The germline CDR1 and CDR2 sequences are KGHDR and SFDVKD. Trimming stripped 4 bases from V and 4 bases from J, with 5 bases between. The CDR3 region is CATSEGPDTQYF. The CDR3 nucleotides are TGTGCCACCAGTGAGGGGCCAGATACGCAGTATTTT.

The rearrangement uses TRBV7-8 and TRBJ2-2, with TRBD1 matching 11 bases. V lost 1 base to trimming and J lost 3 bases; unmatched junction nucleotides: 7. In germline, CDR1 is SGHVS, CDR2 FQNEAQ. The CDR3 has 18 residues. Here the CDR3 reads CASSLVGTGGIDTGELFF. As DNA, the CDR3 is TGTGCCAGCAGCTTAGTAGGGACAGGGGGTATTGACACCGGGGAGCTGTTTTTT. Full variable domain (outside the CDR3, taken from reference TRBV7-8 and TRBJ2-2): GAGVSQSPRYKVAKRGQDVALRCDPISGHVSLFWYQQALGQGPEFLTYFQNEAQLDKSGLPSDRFFAERPEGSVSTLKIQRTQQEDSAVYLCASSLVGTGGIDTGELFFGEGSRLTVL.